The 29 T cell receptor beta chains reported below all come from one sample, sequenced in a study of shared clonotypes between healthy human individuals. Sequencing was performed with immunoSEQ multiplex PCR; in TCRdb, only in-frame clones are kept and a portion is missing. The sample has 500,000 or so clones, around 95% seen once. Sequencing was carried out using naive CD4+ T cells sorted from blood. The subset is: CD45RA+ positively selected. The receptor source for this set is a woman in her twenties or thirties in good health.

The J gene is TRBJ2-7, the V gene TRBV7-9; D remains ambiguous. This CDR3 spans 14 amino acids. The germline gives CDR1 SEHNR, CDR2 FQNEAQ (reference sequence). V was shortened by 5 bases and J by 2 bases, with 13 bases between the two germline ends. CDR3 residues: CASSLGGLAYEQYF. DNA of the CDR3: TGTGCCAGCAGCCTAGGTGGCCTAGCCTACGAGCAGTACTTC.

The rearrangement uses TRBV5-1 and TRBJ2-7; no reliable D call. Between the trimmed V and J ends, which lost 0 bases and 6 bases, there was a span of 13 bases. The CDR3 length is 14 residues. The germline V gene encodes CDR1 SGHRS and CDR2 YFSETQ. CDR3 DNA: TGCGCCAGCAGCTTGGCCCTAGATCGCGGCGAGCAGTACTTC. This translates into CASSLALDRGEQYF.

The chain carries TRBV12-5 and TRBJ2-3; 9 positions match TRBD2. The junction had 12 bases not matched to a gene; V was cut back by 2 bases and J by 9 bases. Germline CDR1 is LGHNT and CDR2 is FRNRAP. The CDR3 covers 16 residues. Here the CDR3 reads CASGLTSTSGKGTQYF. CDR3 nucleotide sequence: TGTGCTAGTGGTTTGACCTCGACTAGCGGAAAAGGAACGCAGTATTTT.

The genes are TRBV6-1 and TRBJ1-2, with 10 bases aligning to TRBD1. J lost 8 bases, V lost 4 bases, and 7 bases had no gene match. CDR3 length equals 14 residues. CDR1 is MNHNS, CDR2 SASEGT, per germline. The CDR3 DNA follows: TGTGCCAGCAGTGCCGACAGGGGGCCGCGGGGCTACACCTTC. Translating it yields CASSADRGPRGYTF.

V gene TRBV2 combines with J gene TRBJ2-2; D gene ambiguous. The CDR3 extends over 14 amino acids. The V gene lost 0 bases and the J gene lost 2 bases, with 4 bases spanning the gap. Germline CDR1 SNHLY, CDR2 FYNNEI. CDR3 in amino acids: CASSEASNTGELFF. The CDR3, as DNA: TGTGCCAGCAGTGAAGCTAGTAACACCGGGGAGCTGTTTTTT.

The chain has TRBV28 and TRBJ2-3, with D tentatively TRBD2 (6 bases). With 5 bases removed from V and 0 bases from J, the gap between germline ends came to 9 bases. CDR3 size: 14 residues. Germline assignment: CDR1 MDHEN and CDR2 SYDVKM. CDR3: CASSRGLSTDTQYF. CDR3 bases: TGTGCCAGCAGTAGGGGACTCAGCACAGATACGCAGTATTTT.

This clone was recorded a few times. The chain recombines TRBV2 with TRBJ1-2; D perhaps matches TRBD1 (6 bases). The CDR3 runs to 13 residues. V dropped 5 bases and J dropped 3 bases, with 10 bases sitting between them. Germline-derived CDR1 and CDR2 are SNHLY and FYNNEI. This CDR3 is CASSRGAYYGYTF. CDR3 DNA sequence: TGTGCCAGCAGTCGGGGGGCATACTATGGCTACACCTTC.

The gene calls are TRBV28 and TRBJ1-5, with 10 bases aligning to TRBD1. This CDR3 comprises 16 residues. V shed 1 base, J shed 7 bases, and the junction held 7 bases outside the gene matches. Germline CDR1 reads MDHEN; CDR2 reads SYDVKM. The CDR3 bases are TGTGCCAGCAGTTTATTCCCCGGGACAGGGGACCAGCCCCAGCATTTT. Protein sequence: CASSLFPGTGDQPQHF. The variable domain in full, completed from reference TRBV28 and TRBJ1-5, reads DVKVTQSSRYLVKRTGEKVFLECVQDMDHENMFWYRQDPGLGLRLIYFSYDVKMKEKGDIPEGYSVSREKKERFSLILESASTNQTSMYLCASSLFPGTGDQPQHFGDGTRLSIL.

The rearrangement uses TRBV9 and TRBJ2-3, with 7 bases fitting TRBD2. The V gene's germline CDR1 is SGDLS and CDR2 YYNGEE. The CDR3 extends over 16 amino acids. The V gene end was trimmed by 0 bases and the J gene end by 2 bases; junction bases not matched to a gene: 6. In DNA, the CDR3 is TGTGCCAGCAGCGTAGCTAGCGGAACAAACACAGATACGCAGTATTTT. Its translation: CASSVASGTNTDTQYF.

The CDR3 DNA is TGTGCCAGCAGGGGGAGGCCGGATAGCTCTGGAAACACCATATATTTT. This encodes CASRGRPDSSGNTIYF. This chain uses TRBV28 with TRBJ1-3, with unresolved D. Between the trimmed V and J ends, which lost 6 bases and 0 bases, there was a span of 15 bases. The CDR3 loop spans 16 amino acids. Germline lookup yields CDR1 MDHEN and CDR2 SYDVKM. Variable domain in full (rest from reference TRBV28 and TRBJ1-3): DVKVTQSSRYLVKRTGEKVFLECVQDMDHENMFWYRQDPGLGLRLIYFSYDVKMKEKGDIPEGYSVSREKKERFSLILESASTNQTSMYLCASRGRPDSSGNTIYFGEGSWLTVV.

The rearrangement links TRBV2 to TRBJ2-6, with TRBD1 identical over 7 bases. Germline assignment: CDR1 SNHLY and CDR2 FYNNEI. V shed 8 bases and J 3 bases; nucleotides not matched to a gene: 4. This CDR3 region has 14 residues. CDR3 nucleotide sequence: TGTGCCAGCGAAGGGGGCAATGGGGCCAACGTCCTGACTTTC. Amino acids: CASEGGNGANVLTF.

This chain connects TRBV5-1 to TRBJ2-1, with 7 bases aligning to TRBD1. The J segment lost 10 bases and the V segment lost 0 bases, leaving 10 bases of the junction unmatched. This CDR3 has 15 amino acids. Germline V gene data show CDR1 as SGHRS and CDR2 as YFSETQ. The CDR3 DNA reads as TGCGCCAGCAGCTTGGGTGCAGGGGGTCTCCGGGAGCAGTTCTTC. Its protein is CASSLGAGGLREQFF.

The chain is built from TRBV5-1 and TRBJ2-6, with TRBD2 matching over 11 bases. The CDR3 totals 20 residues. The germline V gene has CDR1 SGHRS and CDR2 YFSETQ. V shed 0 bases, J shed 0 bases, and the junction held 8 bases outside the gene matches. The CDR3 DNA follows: TGCGCCAGCAGCTTGGGGTTCCCGACTAGCGGGGTCTCTGGGGCCAACGTCCTGACTTTC. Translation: CASSLGFPTSGVSGANVLTF. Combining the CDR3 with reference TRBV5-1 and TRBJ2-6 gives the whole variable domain KAGVTQTPRYLIKTRGQQVTLSCSPISGHRSVSWYQQTPGQGLQFLFEYFSETQRNKGNFPGRFSGRQFSNSRSEMNVSTLELGDSALYLCASSLGFPTSGVSGANVLTFGAGSRLTVL.

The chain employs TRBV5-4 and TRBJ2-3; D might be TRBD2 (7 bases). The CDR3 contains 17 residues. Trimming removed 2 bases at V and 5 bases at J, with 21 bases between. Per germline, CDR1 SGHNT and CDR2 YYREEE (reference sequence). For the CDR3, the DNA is TGTGCCAGCAGCTTAGGTCTGGGGGGGCTACCTAGAGATACGCAGTATTTT. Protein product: CASSLGLGGLPRDTQYF.

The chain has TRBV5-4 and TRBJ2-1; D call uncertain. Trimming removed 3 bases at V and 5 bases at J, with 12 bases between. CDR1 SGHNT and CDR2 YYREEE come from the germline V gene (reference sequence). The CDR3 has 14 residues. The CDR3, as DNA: TGTGCCAGCAGCTCGCCACTACGGAACAATGAGCAGTTCTTC. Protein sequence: CASSSPLRNNEQFF.

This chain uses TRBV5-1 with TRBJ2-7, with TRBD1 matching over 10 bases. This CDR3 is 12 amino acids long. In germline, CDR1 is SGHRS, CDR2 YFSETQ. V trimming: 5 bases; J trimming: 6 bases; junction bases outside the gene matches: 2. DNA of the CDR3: TGCGCCAGCAGAGGGACAGGGGCCGAGCAGTACTTC. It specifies CASRGTGAEQYF.

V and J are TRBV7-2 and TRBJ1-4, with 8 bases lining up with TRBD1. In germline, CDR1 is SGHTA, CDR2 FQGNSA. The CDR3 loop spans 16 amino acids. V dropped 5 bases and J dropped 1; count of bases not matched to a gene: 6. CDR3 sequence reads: CASSADRVGTNEKLFF. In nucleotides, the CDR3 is TGTGCCAGCAGCGCGGACAGGGTTGGAACTAATGAAAAACTGTTTTTT.

In DNA form, the CDR3 reads TGTGCCAGTAGTATCCCCGGGTCGCCGATCTCTGGAAACACCATATATTTT. Its protein is CASSIPGSPISGNTIYF. The gene calls are TRBV19 and TRBJ1-3; D is ambiguous. CDR1 is LNHDA and CDR2 is SQIVND in the germline V gene (reference sequence). The CDR3 covers 17 residues. The V end was cut by 3 bases, the J end by 0 bases, with 15 bases between.

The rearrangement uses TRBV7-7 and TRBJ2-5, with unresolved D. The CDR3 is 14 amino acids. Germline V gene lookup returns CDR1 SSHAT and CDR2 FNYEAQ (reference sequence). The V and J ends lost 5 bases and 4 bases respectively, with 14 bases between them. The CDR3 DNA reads TGTGCCAGCAGCCCTAATGAATCCCCAGAGACCCAGTACTTC. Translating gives CASSPNESPETQYF.

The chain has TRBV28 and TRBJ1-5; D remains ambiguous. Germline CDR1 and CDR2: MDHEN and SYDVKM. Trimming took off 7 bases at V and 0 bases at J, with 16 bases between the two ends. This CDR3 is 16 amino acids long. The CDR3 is CASIHGGVYSNQPQHF. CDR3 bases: TGTGCCAGCATCCACGGAGGTGTTTATAGCAATCAGCCCCAGCATTTT. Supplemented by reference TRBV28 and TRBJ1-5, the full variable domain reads DVKVTQSSRYLVKRTGEKVFLECVQDMDHENMFWYRQDPGLGLRLIYFSYDVKMKEKGDIPEGYSVSREKKERFSLILESASTNQTSMYLCASIHGGVYSNQPQHFGDGTRLSIL.

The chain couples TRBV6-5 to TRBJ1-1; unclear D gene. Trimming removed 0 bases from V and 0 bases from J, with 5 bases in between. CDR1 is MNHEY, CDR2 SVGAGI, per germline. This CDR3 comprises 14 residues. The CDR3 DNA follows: TGTGCCAGCAGTTACTCGATACTGAACACTGAAGCTTTCTTT. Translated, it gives CASSYSILNTEAFF.

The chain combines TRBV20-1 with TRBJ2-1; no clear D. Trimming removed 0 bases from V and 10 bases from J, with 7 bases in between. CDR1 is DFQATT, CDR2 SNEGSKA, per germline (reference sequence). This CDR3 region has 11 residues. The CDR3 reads CSAREIREQFF. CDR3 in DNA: TGCAGTGCTAGAGAGATCAGGGAGCAGTTCTTC.

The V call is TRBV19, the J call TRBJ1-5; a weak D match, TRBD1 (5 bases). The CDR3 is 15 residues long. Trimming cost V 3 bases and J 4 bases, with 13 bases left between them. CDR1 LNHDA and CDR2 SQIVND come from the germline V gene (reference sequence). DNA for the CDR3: TGTGCCAGTAGTATGGGGTTGGGGGGGAATCAGCCCCAGCATTTT. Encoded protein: CASSMGLGGNQPQHF.

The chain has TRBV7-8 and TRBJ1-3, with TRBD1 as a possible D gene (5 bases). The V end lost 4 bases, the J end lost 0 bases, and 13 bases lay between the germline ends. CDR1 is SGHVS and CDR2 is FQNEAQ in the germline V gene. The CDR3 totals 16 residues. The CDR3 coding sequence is TGTGCCAGCAGCTACCGGGACTCCAGCTCTGGAAACACCATATATTTT. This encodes CASSYRDSSSGNTIYF.

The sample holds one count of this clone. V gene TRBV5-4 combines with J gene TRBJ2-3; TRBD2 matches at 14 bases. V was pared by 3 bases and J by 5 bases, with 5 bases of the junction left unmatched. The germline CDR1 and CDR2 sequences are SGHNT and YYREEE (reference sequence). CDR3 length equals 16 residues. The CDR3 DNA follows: TGTGCCAGCAGCTCGACTAGCGGGAGGGCGAGAGATACGCAGTATTTT. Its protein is CASSSTSGRARDTQYF.

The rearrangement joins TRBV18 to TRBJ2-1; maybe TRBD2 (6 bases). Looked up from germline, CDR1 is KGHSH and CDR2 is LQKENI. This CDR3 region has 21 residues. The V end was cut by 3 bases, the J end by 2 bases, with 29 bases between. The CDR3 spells CASSPRGSWAFVAGPYNEQFF. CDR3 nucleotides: TGTGCCAGCTCACCGAGAGGGTCGTGGGCTTTTGTTGCGGGACCCTACAATGAGCAGTTCTTC. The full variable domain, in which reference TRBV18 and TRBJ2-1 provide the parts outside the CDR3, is NAGVMQNPRHLVRRRGQEARLRCSPMKGHSHVYWYRQLPEEGLKFMVYLQKENIIDESGMPKERFSAEFPKEGPSILRIQQVVRGDSAAYFCASSPRGSWAFVAGPYNEQFFGPGTRLTVL.

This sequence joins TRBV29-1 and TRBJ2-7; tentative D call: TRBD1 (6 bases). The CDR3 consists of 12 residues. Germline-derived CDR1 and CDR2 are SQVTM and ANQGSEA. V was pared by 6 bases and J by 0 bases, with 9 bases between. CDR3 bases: TGCAGCGTCGGGACACCCTCCTACGAGCAGTACTTC. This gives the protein CSVGTPSYEQYF.

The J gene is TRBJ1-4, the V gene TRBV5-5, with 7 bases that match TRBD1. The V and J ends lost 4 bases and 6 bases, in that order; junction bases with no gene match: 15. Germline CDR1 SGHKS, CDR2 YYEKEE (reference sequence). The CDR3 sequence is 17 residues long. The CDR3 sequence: CASSTTAGSRGDEKLFF. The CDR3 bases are TGTGCCAGCAGCACCACCGCGGGGAGCAGGGGGGATGAAAAACTGTTTTTT.

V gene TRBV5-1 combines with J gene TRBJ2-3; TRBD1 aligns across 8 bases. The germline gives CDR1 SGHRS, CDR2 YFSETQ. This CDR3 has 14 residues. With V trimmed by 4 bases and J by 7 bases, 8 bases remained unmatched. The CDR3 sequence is CASSPRTGMNTQYF. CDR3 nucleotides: TGCGCCAGCAGCCCTAGGACAGGGATGAATACGCAGTATTTT.